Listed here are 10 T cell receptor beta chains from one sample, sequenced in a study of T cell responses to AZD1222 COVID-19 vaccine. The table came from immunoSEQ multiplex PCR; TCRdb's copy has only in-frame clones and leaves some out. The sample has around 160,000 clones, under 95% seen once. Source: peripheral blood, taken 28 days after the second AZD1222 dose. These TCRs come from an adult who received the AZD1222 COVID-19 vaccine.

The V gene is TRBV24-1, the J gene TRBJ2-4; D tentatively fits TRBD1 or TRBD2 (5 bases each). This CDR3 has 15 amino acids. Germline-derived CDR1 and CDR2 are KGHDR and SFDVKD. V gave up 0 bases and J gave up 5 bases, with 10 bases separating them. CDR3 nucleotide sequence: TGTGCCACCAGTGATTTGATGGGGACGGAAAACATTCAGTACTTC. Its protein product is CATSDLMGTENIQYF.

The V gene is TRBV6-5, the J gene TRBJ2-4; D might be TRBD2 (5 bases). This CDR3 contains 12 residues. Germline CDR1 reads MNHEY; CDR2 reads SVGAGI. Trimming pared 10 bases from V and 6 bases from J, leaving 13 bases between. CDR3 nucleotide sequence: TGTGCCACCGGGGTGGAGGTAAACATTCAGTACTTC. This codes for CATGVEVNIQYF.

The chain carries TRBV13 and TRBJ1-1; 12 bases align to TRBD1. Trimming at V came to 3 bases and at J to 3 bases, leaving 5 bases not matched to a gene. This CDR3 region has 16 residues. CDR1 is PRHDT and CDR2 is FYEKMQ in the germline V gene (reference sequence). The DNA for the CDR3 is TGTGCCAGCAGCTTCGGGACAGGGGGCGCGGACACTGAAGCTTTCTTT. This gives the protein CASSFGTGGADTEAFF. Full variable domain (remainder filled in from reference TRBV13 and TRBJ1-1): AAGVIQSPRHLIKEKRETATLKCYPIPRHDTVYWYQQGPGQDPQFLISFYEKMQSDKGSIPDRFSAQQFSDYHSELNMSSLELGDSALYFCASSFGTGGADTEAFFGQGTRLTVV.

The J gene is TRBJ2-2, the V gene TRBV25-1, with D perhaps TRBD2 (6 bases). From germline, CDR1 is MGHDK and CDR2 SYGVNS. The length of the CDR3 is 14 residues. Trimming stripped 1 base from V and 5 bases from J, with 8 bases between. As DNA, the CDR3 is TGTGCCAGCAGTGAATGGGAGGAAACCGGGGAGCTGTTTTTT. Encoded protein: CASSEWEETGELFF.

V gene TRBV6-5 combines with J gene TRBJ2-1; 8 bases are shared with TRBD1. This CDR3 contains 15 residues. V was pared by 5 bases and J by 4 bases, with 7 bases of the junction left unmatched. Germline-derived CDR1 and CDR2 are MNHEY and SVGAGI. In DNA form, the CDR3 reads TGTGCCAGCAGTCCCTCGACAGGGGCTTACAATGAGCAGTTCTTC. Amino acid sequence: CASSPSTGAYNEQFF.

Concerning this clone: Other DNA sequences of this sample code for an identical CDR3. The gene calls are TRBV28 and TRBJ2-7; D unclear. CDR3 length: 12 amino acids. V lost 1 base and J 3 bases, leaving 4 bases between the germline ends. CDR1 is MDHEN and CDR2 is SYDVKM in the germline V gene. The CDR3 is CASSLSGYEQYF. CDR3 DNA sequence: TGTGCCAGCAGTTTATCGGGCTACGAGCAGTACTTC.

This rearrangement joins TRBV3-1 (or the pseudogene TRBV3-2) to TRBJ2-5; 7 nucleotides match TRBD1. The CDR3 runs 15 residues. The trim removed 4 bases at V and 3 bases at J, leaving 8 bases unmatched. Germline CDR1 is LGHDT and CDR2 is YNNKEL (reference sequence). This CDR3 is CASSLGRGGKETQYF. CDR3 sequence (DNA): TGTGCCAGCAGCCTGGGTCGAGGGGGCAAAGAGACCCAGTACTTC.

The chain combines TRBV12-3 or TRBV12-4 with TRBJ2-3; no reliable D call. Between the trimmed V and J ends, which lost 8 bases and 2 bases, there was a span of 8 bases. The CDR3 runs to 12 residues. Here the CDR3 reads CASRHYTDTQYF. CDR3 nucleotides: TGTGCCAGCCGCCATTACACAGATACGCAGTATTTT.

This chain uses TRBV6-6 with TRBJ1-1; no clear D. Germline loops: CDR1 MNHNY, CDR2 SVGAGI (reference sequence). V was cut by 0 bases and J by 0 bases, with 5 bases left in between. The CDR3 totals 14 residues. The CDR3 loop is CASSYSGLNTEAFF. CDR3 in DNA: TGTGCCAGCAGTTACTCGGGATTGAACACTGAAGCTTTCTTT.

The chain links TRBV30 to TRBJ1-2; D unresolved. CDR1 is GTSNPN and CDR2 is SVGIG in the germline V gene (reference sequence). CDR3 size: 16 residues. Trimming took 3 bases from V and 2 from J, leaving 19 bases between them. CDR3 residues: CAWRGITGPSNYGYTF. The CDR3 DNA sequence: TGTGCCTGGAGGGGGATAACTGGACCTTCCAACTATGGCTACACCTTC. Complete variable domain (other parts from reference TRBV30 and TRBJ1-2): SQTIHQWPATLVQPVGSPLSLECTVEGTSNPNLYWYRQAAGRGLQLLFYSVGIGQISSEVPQNLSASRPQDRQFILSSKKLLLSDSGFYLCAWRGITGPSNYGYTFGSGTRLTVV.